The 14 T cell receptor beta chains listed next were all sequenced from one sample in a study of blood T cell repertoires in COVID-19. Only in-frame clones appear in the TCRdb table, and some are missing; sequencing was by immunoSEQ multiplex PCR. The repertoire holds 200,000 to 250,000 clones, with more than 75% as singletons. Sequenced material: PBMCs or T cells enriched from blood (not recorded which). Receptor source: a woman aged 45-65 years who had recovered from COVID-19.

The gene calls are TRBV21-1 and TRBJ1-5; TRBD1, the table's D call, was not compared with the DNA. TRBV21-1 is flagged as a pseudogene. This CDR3 region has 15 residues. The chain's CDR3 is CAITPAPGFNQPQHF. The CDR3 bases are TGTGCCATCACCCCCGCCCCAGGGTTTAATCAGCCCCAGCATTTT.

CDR3 in DNA: TGTGCCAGCAGCTTAGATAATGGACTAGCCCACGAGCAGTACTTC. Protein: CASSLDNGLAHEQYF. The chain is built from TRBV11-3 and TRBJ2-7; 8 positions agree with TRBD2. V lost 0 bases to trimming and J lost 5 bases; unmatched junction nucleotides: 6. This CDR3 has 15 amino acids. Germline CDR1 reads SGHNT; CDR2 reads YENEEA. Full variable domain (rest looked up from reference TRBV11-3 and TRBJ2-7): EAGVVQSPRYKIIEKKQPVAFWCNPISGHNTLYWYLQNLGQGPELLIRYENEEAVDDSQLPKDRFSAERLKGVDSTLKIQPAELGDSAVYLCASSLDNGLAHEQYFGPGTRLTVT.

By share of the sample, this clone is medium-sized. This chain connects TRBV6-5 to TRBJ1-4, with D unresolved. Trimming removed 6 bases at V and 5 bases at J, with 10 bases between. The CDR3 consists of 13 residues. Germline V gene lookup returns CDR1 MNHEY and CDR2 SVGAGI. In DNA, the CDR3 is TGTGCCAGCAGCCGCTCTGAGAATGAAAAACTGTTTTTT. Translated, it gives CASSRSENEKLFF.

The chain employs TRBV2 and TRBJ2-7; possible D gene TRBD1, 6 bases. This CDR3 is built from 13 residues. Trimming took off 8 bases at V and 0 bases at J, with 11 bases between the two ends. Per germline, CDR1 SNHLY and CDR2 FYNNEI. As DNA, the CDR3 is TGTGCCAGCGGCCGGGACACCTCCTACGAGCAGTACTTC. This codes for CASGRDTSYEQYF.

The rearrangement joins TRBV5-4 to TRBJ2-3; D is perhaps TRBD1 (5 bases). The CDR3 length is 14 residues. The V gene's germline CDR1 is SGHNT and CDR2 YYREEE (reference sequence). Trimming removed 2 bases from V and 0 bases from J, with 7 bases in between. The CDR3 DNA sequence: TGTGCCAGCAGCTTACAGGAAAGCACAGATACGCAGTATTTT. It encodes CASSLQESTDTQYF.

The chain couples TRBV7-2 to TRBJ1-3; no clear D gene. The CDR3 totals 13 residues. The germline gives CDR1 SGHTA, CDR2 FQGNSA. Trimming pared 0 bases from V and 3 bases from J, leaving 3 bases between. CDR3 residues: CASSLAFGNTIYF. Here the CDR3 DNA reads TGTGCCAGCAGCTTAGCCTTTGGAAACACCATATATTTT. Based on the CDR3 plus reference TRBV7-2 and TRBJ1-3, the full variable domain is GAGVSQSPSNKVTEKGKDVELRCDPISGHTALYWYRQSLGQGLEFLIYFQGNSAPDKSGLPSDRFSAERTGGSVSTLTIQRTQQEDSAVYLCASSLAFGNTIYFGEGSWLTVV.

This sequence joins TRBV3-1 (or the pseudogene TRBV3-2) and TRBJ2-5, with TRBD2 identical over 9 bases. The CDR3 covers 14 residues. Per the germline V gene, CDR1 is LGHDT and CDR2 is YNNKEL (reference sequence). V lost 5 bases, J lost 3 bases, and 4 bases stayed unmatched. The CDR3, as DNA: TGTGCCAGCAGCATGCTAGCGGGAAAAGAGACCCAGTACTTC. Translation: CASSMLAGKETQYF.

The rearrangement uses TRBV5-1 and TRBJ2-2; 10 bases map to TRBD1. The CDR3 extends over 15 amino acids. Germline values: CDR1 SGHRS, CDR2 YFSETQ. J gave up 1 base and V 5 bases, and 2 bases lay outside the gene matches. The CDR3 DNA sequence: TGCGCCAGCAGAGGACAGGGGGGGAACACCGGGGAGCTGTTTTTT. Its protein is CASRGQGGNTGELFF.

V is TRBV5-5 and J is TRBJ1-3, with 7 bases aligning to TRBD1. The J segment lost 10 bases and the V segment lost 4 bases, leaving 11 bases of the junction unmatched. CDR3 length equals 14 residues. CDR1 is SGHKS, CDR2 YYEKEE, per germline (reference sequence). CDR3 region: CASSPQGSENTIYF. The CDR3 DNA sequence: TGTGCCAGCAGCCCACAGGGGTCGGAAAATACCATATATTTT.

The rearrangement links TRBV30 to TRBJ2-5, with TRBD2 as a possible D gene (6 bases). The CDR3 covers 16 residues. V dropped 3 bases and J dropped 1 base, with 18 bases sitting between them. CDR1 is GTSNPN, CDR2 SVGIG, per germline (reference sequence). The CDR3 here is CAWRGGGSQGQETQYF. CDR3 bases: TGTGCCTGGAGGGGAGGAGGGAGTCAAGGCCAAGAGACCCAGTACTTC.

V usage is TRBV30 and J usage is TRBJ1-5; D is undetermined. The CDR3 sequence is 16 residues long. Trimming stripped 0 bases from V and 3 bases from J, with 15 bases between. In germline, CDR1 is GTSNPN, CDR2 SVGIG (reference sequence). The CDR3 protein is CAWSVEGRRNNQPQHF. The CDR3 DNA follows: TGTGCCTGGAGTGTAGAAGGGCGGAGGAACAATCAGCCCCAGCATTTT. The whole variable domain, remainder taken from reference TRBV30 and TRBJ1-5, is SQTIHQWPATLVQPVGSPLSLECTVEGTSNPNLYWYRQAAGRGLQLLFYSVGIGQISSEVPQNLSASRPQDRQFILSSKKLLLSDSGFYLCAWSVEGRRNNQPQHFGDGTRLSIL.

This sequence joins TRBV11-3 and TRBJ2-3; TRBD2 matches at 10 bases. V trimming: 1 base; J trimming: 3 bases; junction bases outside the gene matches: 7. Germline V gene data show CDR1 as SGHNT and CDR2 as YENEEA. The CDR3 is 17 amino acids. Here the CDR3 reads CASSLGLLAGVTDTQYF. The CDR3, as DNA: TGTGCCAGCAGCTTAGGGCTCCTAGCGGGAGTTACAGATACGCAGTATTTT.

This chain joins TRBV18 and TRBJ2-4, with 7 bases identical to TRBD1. Germline loops: CDR1 KGHSH, CDR2 LQKENI. There are 19 residues in the CDR3. With V trimmed by 1 base and J by 1 base, 13 bases remained unmatched. The CDR3 here is CASSPRQGVRGQAKNIQYF. CDR3 coding DNA: TGTGCCAGCTCACCACGTCAGGGGGTAAGAGGTCAGGCCAAAAACATTCAGTACTTC.

V usage is TRBV10-3 and J usage is TRBJ1-1; 7 bases are shared with TRBD1. The CDR3 is 14 residues long. CDR1 and CDR2 from the germline V gene are ENHRY and SYGVKD. Trimming cost V 7 bases and J 3 bases; bases outside gene matches: 8. CDR3 residues: CAIKTGSGDTEAFF. The CDR3 coding sequence is TGTGCCATCAAGACAGGGAGTGGGGACACTGAAGCTTTCTTT.